Below, 22 T cell receptor beta chains from the same sample are listed, as sequenced in a study of PD-L1 blockade in urothelial cancer. The time point here: pretreatment peripheral blood. Clones were read by immunoSEQ multiplex PCR, and TCRdb kept only the in-frame ones, dropping some. The data contain approximately 72,000 clones, around 87% of them singletons. The sample consisted of PBMCs, taken around atezolizumab (anti-PD-L1) treatment. The receptor set was obtained from a man between 60 and 70 years old with urothelial cancer.

The chain is built from TRBV7-9 and TRBJ2-7; 9 bases fit TRBD1. The CDR3 has 15 residues. Germline CDR1 SEHNR, CDR2 FQNEAQ (reference sequence). V lost 5 bases to trimming and J lost 2 bases; unmatched junction nucleotides: 7. CDR3 coding DNA: TGTGCCAGCAGCACTACAGGGGGCCCACCCTACGAGCAGTACTTC. Translating it yields CASSTTGGPPYEQYF.

The J gene is TRBJ2-7, the V gene TRBV6-1; TRBD2 aligns across 11 bases. The CDR3 runs 15 residues. Germline V gene sequence: CDR1 MNHNS, CDR2 SASEGT. The J segment lost 3 bases and the V segment lost 6 bases, leaving 7 bases of the junction unmatched. CDR3 nucleotides: TGTGCCAGCAGAGACCTACTAGCGGGGGTCTACGAGCAGTACTTC. Its protein product is CASRDLLAGVYEQYF.

The CDR3 region has the DNA TGCGCCAGCAGCCAGAGCGACAGGGTTTACGATGAGCAGTTCTTC. Its translation is CASSQSDRVYDEQFF. This chain links TRBV4-1 with TRBJ2-1; TRBD1 agrees at 7 bases. After removal of 3 bases from V and 8 bases from J, the junction contained 10 bases not matched to a gene. Germline loops: CDR1 MGHRA, CDR2 YSYEKL. This CDR3 contains 15 residues.

This clone has just one count. V gene TRBV19 combines with J gene TRBJ1-3; D might be TRBD1 (5 bases). Germline V lookup: CDR1 LNHDA, CDR2 SQIVND (reference sequence). The germline V and J ends were trimmed by 2 bases and 0 bases, with 8 bases remaining between them. The CDR3 spans 15 residues. CDR3 nucleotide sequence: TGTGCCAGTAGTATAAACAGGAACTCTGGAAACACCATATATTTT. It yields the protein CASSINRNSGNTIYF.

The chain employs TRBV19 and TRBJ1-1; D is uncertain. The CDR3 contains 15 residues. With 5 bases removed from V and 4 bases from J, the gap between germline ends came to 17 bases. Germline CDR1 and CDR2: LNHDA and SQIVND (reference sequence). CDR3 bases: TGTGCCAGTAGTGTTTGGGTGGCGGGTGGCACTGAAGCTTTCTTT. Its protein is CASSVWVAGGTEAFF.

The V call is TRBV5-1, the J call TRBJ2-7; D gene ambiguous. The germline V and J ends were trimmed by 4 bases and 1 base, with 6 bases remaining between them. This CDR3 spans 12 amino acids. Germline V gene data show CDR1 as SGHRS and CDR2 as YFSETQ. The CDR3 is CASSLESYEQYF. DNA of the CDR3: TGCGCCAGCAGCCTAGAGTCCTACGAGCAGTACTTC. Together with reference TRBV5-1 and TRBJ2-7, the CDR3 gives the full variable domain: KAGVTQTPRYLIKTRGQQVTLSCSPISGHRSVSWYQQTPGQGLQFLFEYFSETQRNKGNFPGRFSGRQFSNSRSEMNVSTLELGDSALYLCASSLESYEQYFGPGTRLTVT.

In DNA form, the CDR3 reads TGTGCCAGTAGTATGGGACAGGGCTACACTGAAGCTTTCTTT. This translates into CASSMGQGYTEAFF. The chain joins TRBV19 to TRBJ1-1; 9 bases match TRBD1. Trimming took 3 bases from V and 3 from J; bases not matched to a gene: 2. Germline CDR1 reads LNHDA; CDR2 reads SQIVND (reference sequence). The CDR3 has 14 amino acids.

The chain is built from TRBV10-3 and TRBJ1-5; tentatively, D is TRBD1 (5 bases). The CDR3 consists of 14 residues. Trimming took 2 bases from V and 7 from J, leaving 12 bases between them. Germline CDR1 ENHRY, CDR2 SYGVKD. CDR3 sequence reads: CAISEAQGGQPQHF. DNA of the CDR3: TGTGCCATCAGTGAGGCCCAGGGAGGCCAGCCCCAGCATTTT.

The chain uses TRBV13 and TRBJ1-1; 8 nucleotides match TRBD1. The CDR3 runs 15 residues. From germline, CDR1 is PRHDT and CDR2 FYEKMQ (reference sequence). V lost 4 bases to trimming and J lost 2 bases; unmatched junction nucleotides: 6. Here the CDR3 reads CASSYRGFINTEAFF. The CDR3 DNA is TGTGCCAGCAGCTACAGGGGGTTTATTAACACTGAAGCTTTCTTT.

This chain links TRBV15 with TRBJ1-2; TRBD1 is a possible D gene (5 bases). CDR1 and CDR2 from the germline V gene are LNHNV and YYDKDF (reference sequence). There are 14 residues in the CDR3. Trimming took off 3 bases at V and 4 bases at J, with 12 bases between the two ends. CDR3 sequence reads: CATSRETGSYGYTF. CDR3 in DNA: TGTGCCACCAGCAGGGAAACAGGTTCCTATGGCTACACCTTC.

This chain connects TRBV30 to TRBJ1-5; 10 nucleotides align to TRBD1. The ends lost 2 bases at V and 3 bases at J; junction bases unmatched: 7. The CDR3 covers 16 residues. In germline, CDR1 is GTSNPN, CDR2 SVGIG (reference sequence). The chain's CDR3 is CAWSRHGTGDNQPQHF. The CDR3 coding sequence is TGTGCCTGGAGTCGCCACGGGACAGGGGACAATCAGCCCCAGCATTTT. Complete variable domain (other parts from reference TRBV30 and TRBJ1-5): SQTIHQWPATLVQPVGSPLSLECTVEGTSNPNLYWYRQAAGRGLQLLFYSVGIGQISSEVPQNLSASRPQDRQFILSSKKLLLSDSGFYLCAWSRHGTGDNQPQHFGDGTRLSIL.

The chain employs TRBV9 and TRBJ2-3; 7 bases fit TRBD2. This CDR3 comprises 15 residues. Trimming cost V 3 bases and J 4 bases; bases outside gene matches: 8. Germline CDR1 and CDR2: SGDLS and YYNGEE. The CDR3 sequence is CASSGGGTISDTQYF. The CDR3 coding sequence is TGTGCCAGCAGCGGGGGGGGGACTATTTCAGATACGCAGTATTTT. The full variable domain, in which reference TRBV9 and TRBJ2-3 provide the parts outside the CDR3, is DSGVTQTPKHLITATGQRVTLRCSPRSGDLSVYWYQQSLDQGLQFLIQYYNGEERAKGNILERFSAQQFPDLHSELNLSSLELGDSALYFCASSGGGTISDTQYFGPGTRLTVL.

The V call is TRBV5-3, the J call TRBJ2-5, with 9 bases matching TRBD1. TRBV5-3 is reported as an ORF; its role is uncertain. J gave up 5 bases and V 4 bases, and 15 bases lay outside the gene matches. The CDR3 spans 17 residues. CDR3 nucleotides: TGTGCCAGAAGCATACTAGCCGGGACAGGGAAGGGGGAGACCCAGTACTTC. Amino acid sequence: CARSILAGTGKGETQYF.

This chain connects TRBV11-2 to TRBJ2-2, with 9 bases aligning to TRBD1. Germline-derived CDR1 and CDR2 are SGHAT and FQNNGV. V was pared by 4 bases and J by 6 bases, with 9 bases of the junction left unmatched. The CDR3 consists of 16 residues. CDR3 residues: CASSSQGTGMAGELFF. CDR3 sequence (DNA): TGTGCCAGCAGCTCTCAAGGGACAGGGATGGCCGGGGAGCTGTTTTTT.

The chain carries TRBV18 and TRBJ2-3; the D gene is possibly TRBD1 (5 bases). V lost 5 bases and J lost 4, with 10 bases in between. The germline V gene has CDR1 KGHSH and CDR2 LQKENI. The CDR3 contains 13 residues. CDR3 coding DNA: TGTGCCAGCTCAGCAGGGATTGCAGATACGCAGTATTTT. Amino acids: CASSAGIADTQYF.

The chain links TRBV5-4 to TRBJ1-1, with D maybe TRBD1 (5 bases). V was cut by 0 bases and J by 0 bases, with 6 bases left in between. Germline values: CDR1 SGHNT, CDR2 YYREEE (reference sequence). The CDR3 consists of 14 residues. The CDR3 nucleotides read TGTGCCAGCAGCTTGGTAGGGGTGAACACTGAAGCTTTCTTT. Translating it yields CASSLVGVNTEAFF.

V gene TRBV7-8 combines with J gene TRBJ2-7; D perhaps matches TRBD2 (7 bases). Germline V gene data show CDR1 as SGHVS and CDR2 as FQNEAQ. V lost 3 bases, J lost 2 bases, and 14 bases lay in between. The CDR3 contains 15 residues. CDR3 nucleotides: TGTGCCAGCAGCTTTGTGGGGGGGGCCACCTACGAGCAGTACTTC. Encoded protein: CASSFVGGATYEQYF.

The chain carries TRBV18 and TRBJ2-5, with D possibly TRBD1 on 6 matching bases. The CDR3 sequence is 17 residues long. The V and J ends lost 3 bases and 5 bases respectively, with 22 bases between them. The germline gives CDR1 KGHSH, CDR2 LQKENI. The CDR3 spells CASSPAEGLRGDETQYF. The CDR3 nucleotides are TGTGCCAGCTCACCCGCCGAGGGTCTCAGGGGCGACGAGACCCAGTACTTC.

This clone was seen just once. V usage is TRBV10-3 and J usage is TRBJ2-3, with TRBD1 as a possible D gene (6 bases). This CDR3 spans 14 amino acids. Germline V gives CDR1 ENHRY, CDR2 SYGVKD. V was shortened by 3 bases and J by 4 bases, with 11 bases between the two germline ends. The CDR3 coding sequence is TGTGCCATCAGTGAAGACAGGACGGCAGATACGCAGTATTTT. It translates to CAISEDRTADTQYF.

The chain carries TRBV6-1 and TRBJ2-5; D is unresolved. Germline V lookup: CDR1 MNHNS, CDR2 SASEGT. The CDR3 length is 12 residues. The germline V and J ends were trimmed by 6 bases and 5 bases, with 10 bases remaining between them. As DNA, the CDR3 is TGTGCCAGCAGACACATCGGGGAGACCCAGTACTTC. This codes for CASRHIGETQYF.

A word on this clone: No DNA is shown, since the ends of the CDR3 on it are uncertain; the CDR3 is the one TCRdb lists. CDR3 sequence reads: CASTSVWAGQNEKLFF. The chain couples TRBV19 to TRBJ1-4; the D segment call TRBD1 is taken from the table without a DNA check. The CDR3 totals 16 residues, both ends included. Per germline, CDR1 LNHDA and CDR2 SQIVND (reference sequence).

The CDR3 nucleotides read TGTGCCAGCAGCTCAGACATTTCTAACTATGGCTACACCTTC. It yields the protein CASSSDISNYGYTF. V gene TRBV11-3 combines with J gene TRBJ1-2; D unclear. Germline V gene lookup returns CDR1 SGHNT and CDR2 YENEEA. There are 14 residues in the CDR3. V dropped 4 bases and J dropped 0 bases, with 9 bases sitting between them.